This is a list of T cell receptor beta chains from one sample in a study of blood T cell repertoires in COVID-19. Profiled with immunoSEQ multiplex PCR; TCRdb holds only in-frame clones, not every one. The sample shows 15,000 to 20,000 clones, around 89% of them seen only once. The material sequenced was peripheral blood. All receptors come from a woman aged 55 to 70 with active COVID-19. Each CDR3 is given with its conserved first and last residue. A D gene is named only where the DNA matches it firmly. Some rows mark clone size as missing; the rest say once, few, many or name a class of expanded clone.

>TRBJ1-1|-|TRBV3-1/TRBV3-2|-
CASSLRGGGGTEAFF
TGTGCCAGCAGCCTCAGGGGTGGGGGCGGCACTGAAGCTTTCTTT
>TRBJ2-3|TRBD2|TRBV6-4|few
CASSRTSGGTDTQYF
TGTGCCAGCAGCAGGACTAGCGGGGGCACAGATACGCAGTATTTT
>TRBJ2-5|TRBD2|TRBV4-2|-
CASSQPPSGDQETQYF
TGTGCCAGCAGCCAACCTCCTAGCGGGGACCAAGAGACCCAGTACTTC
>TRBJ2-5|-|TRBV5-4|-
CASSLSPGGLRETQYF
TGTGCCAGCAGCTTGTCCCCTGGCGGCCTCAGAGAGACCCAGTACTTC
>TRBJ1-6|TRBD1|TRBV5-1|once
CASSPGQLTSYNSPLHF
TGCGCCAGCAGCCCGGGACAGCTGACTTCCTATAATTCACCCCTCCACTTT
>TRBJ2-7|TRBD1|TRBV4-1|once
CASRGTVRSYEQYF
TGCGCCAGCAGAGGGACAGTCCGCTCCTACGAGCAGTACTTC
>TRBJ2-5|TRBD1|TRBV3-1/TRBV3-2|-
CASSPVTGGGLGTQYF
TGTGCCAGCAGCCCGGTGACAGGGGGCGGTCTGGGGACCCAGTACTTC
>TRBJ1-5|-|TRBV7-3|-
CASSHLNVGVTQPQHF
TGTGCCAGCAGCCATCTTAATGTCGGGGTTACACAGCCCCAGCATTTT
>TRBJ2-3|TRBD1|TRBV9|-
CASSVVAGGAGTDTQYF
TGTGCCAGCAGCGTAGTTGCAGGGGGCGCTGGCACAGATACGCAGTATTTT
>TRBJ1-2|-|TRBV19|-
CASSPGFYGYTF
TGTGCCAGTAGTCCCGGGTTCTATGGCTACACCTTC
>TRBJ2-3|-|TRBV29-1|-
CSVDLIGSQDSKYF
TGCAGCGTCGACCTAATTGGTTCGCAGGACTCTAAGTATTTT
>TRBJ2-3|TRBD1|TRBV5-6|-
CASSQTGGTDTQYF
TGTGCCAGCAGCCAGACAGGGGGCACAGATACGCAGTATTTT
>TRBJ1-1|TRBD1|TRBV2|once
CASSEARLQGMGTEAFF
TGTGCCAGCAGTGAAGCTAGGTTACAGGGGATGGGCACTGAAGCTTTCTTT
>TRBJ1-5|-|TRBV6-1|once
CASSETGGSNQPQHF
TGTGCCAGCAGTGAAACGGGAGGGAGCAATCAGCCCCAGCATTTT